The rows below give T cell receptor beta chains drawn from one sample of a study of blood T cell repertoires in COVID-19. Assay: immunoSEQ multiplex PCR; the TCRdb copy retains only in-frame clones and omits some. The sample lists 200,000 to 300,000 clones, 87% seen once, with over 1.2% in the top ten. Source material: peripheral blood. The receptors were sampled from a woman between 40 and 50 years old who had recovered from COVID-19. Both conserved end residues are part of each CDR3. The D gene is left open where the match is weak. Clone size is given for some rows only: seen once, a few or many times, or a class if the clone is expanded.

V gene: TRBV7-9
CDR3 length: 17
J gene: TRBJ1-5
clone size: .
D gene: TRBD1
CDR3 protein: CASSLGQGANLNQPQHF
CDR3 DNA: TGTGCCAGCAGCTTAGGACAGGGGGCCAACCTCAATCAGCCCCAGCATTTT

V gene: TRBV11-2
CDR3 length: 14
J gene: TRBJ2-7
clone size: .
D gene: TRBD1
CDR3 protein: CASTHRGLSYEQYF
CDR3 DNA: TGTGCCAGCACCCACAGGGGGCTCTCCTACGAGCAGTACTTC

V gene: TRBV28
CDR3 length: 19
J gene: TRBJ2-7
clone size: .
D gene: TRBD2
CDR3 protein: CASSLRQRTSGGKTYEQYF
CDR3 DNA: TGTGCCAGCAGTCTCCGTCAGAGGACTAGCGGGGGAAAAACCTACGAGCAGTACTTC

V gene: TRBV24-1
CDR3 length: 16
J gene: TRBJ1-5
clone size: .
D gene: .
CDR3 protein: CATSDFRLHSNQPQHF
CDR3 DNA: TGTGCCACCAGTGATTTCCGTTTACATAGCAATCAGCCCCAGCATTTT

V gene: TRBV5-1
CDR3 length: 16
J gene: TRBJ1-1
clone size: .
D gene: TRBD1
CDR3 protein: CASSGTGNRGGTEAFF
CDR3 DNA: TGCGCCAGCAGCGGAACTGGGAACAGGGGTGGCACTGAAGCTTTCTTT

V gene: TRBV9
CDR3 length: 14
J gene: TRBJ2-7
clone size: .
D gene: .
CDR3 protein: CASSEADRSYEQYF
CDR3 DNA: TGTGCCAGCAGCGAGGCGGACAGAAGCTACGAGCAGTACTTC

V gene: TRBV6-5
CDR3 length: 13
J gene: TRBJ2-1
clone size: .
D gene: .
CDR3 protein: CASRTDTYNEQFF
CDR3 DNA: TGTGCCAGCCGGACGGACACCTACAATGAGCAGTTCTTC

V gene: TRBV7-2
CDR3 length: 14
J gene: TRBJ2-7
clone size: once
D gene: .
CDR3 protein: CASSTRAGSYEQYF
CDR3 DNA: TGTGCCAGCAGCACCAGGGCTGGCTCCTACGAGCAGTACTTC

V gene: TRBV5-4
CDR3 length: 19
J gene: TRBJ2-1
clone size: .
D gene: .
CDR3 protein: CASSQRYGGPSRSYNEQFF
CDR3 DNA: TGTGCCAGCAGCCAGCGGTACGGGGGGCCATCACGCTCCTACAATGAGCAGTTCTTC

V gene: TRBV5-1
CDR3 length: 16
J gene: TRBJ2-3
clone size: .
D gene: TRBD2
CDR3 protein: CASRPGTSGGTDTQYF
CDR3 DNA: TGCGCCAGCAGGCCCGGGACTAGCGGGGGCACAGATACGCAGTATTTT

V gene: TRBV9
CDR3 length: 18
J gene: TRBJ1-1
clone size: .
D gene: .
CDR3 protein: CASSVAYGVEGRDTEAFF
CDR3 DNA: TGTGCCAGCAGCGTAGCTTACGGGGTTGAAGGGAGGGACACTGAAGCTTTCTTT

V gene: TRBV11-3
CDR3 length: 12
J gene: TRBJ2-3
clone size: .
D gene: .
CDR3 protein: CASSLAEDTQYF
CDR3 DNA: TGTGCCAGCAGCTTAGCCGAGGATACGCAGTATTTT

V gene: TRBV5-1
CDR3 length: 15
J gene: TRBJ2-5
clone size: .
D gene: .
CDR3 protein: CASTRGSLGQETQYF
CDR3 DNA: TGCGCCAGCACTCGGGGGAGCCTGGGGCAAGAGACCCAGTACTTC

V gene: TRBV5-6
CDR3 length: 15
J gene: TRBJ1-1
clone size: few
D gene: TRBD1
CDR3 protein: CASSFETGLHFEAFF
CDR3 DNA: TGTGCCAGCAGCTTCGAGACAGGGCTGCACTTTGAAGCTTTCTTT

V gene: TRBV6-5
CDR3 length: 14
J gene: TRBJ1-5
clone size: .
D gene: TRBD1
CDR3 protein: CASSTGGAEVDKHF
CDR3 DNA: TGTGCCAGCAGTACAGGGGGGGCAGAGGTTGATAAGCATTTT

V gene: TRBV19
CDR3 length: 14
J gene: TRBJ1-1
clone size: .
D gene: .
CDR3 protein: CASRGGGAVAEAFF
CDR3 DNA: TGTGCCAGTAGGGGCGGAGGGGCGGTGGCTGAAGCTTTCTTT

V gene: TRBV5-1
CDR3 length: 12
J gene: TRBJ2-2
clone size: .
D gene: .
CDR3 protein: CASRHPAGELFF
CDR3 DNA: TGCGCCAGCAGACACCCAGCCGGGGAGCTGTTTTTT

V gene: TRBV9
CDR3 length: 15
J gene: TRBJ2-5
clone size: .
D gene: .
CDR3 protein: CASSPPGGAWETQYF
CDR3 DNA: TGTGCCAGCAGCCCCCCAGGTGGTGCTTGGGAGACCCAGTACTTC

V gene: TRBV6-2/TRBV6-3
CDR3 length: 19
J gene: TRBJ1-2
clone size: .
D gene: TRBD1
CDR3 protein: CASSYSPGQGLLVGEGYTF
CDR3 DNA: TGTGCCAGCAGTTACTCGCCAGGACAGGGGTTATTGGTCGGAGAGGGCTACACCTTC

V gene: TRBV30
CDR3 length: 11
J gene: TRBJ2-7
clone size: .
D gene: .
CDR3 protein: CAWSTRWEQYF
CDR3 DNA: TGTGCCTGGAGTACCCGGTGGGAGCAGTACTTC

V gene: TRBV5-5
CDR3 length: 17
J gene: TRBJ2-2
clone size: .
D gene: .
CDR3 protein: CASSRHPQGSNTGELFF
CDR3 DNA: TGTGCCAGCAGCAGACACCCCCAGGGTTCGAACACCGGGGAGCTGTTTTTT

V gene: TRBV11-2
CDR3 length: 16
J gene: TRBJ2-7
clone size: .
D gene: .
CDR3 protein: CASSLRGLYDYYEQYF
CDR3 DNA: TGTGCCAGCAGCTTAAGGGGACTTTACGACTACTACGAGCAGTACTTC

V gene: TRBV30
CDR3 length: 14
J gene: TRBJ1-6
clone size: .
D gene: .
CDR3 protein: CAWSVRGGISPLHF
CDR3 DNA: TGTGCCTGGAGTGTAAGGGGGGGTATTTCACCCCTCCACTTT

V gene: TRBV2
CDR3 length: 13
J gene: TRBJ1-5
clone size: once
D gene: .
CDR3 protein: CASSEGENVPQHF
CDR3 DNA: TGTGCCAGCAGTGAAGGGGAGAATGTGCCCCAGCATTTT

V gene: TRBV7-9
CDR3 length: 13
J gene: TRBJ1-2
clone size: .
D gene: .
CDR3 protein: CASRMRDGYGYTF
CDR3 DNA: TGTGCCAGTCGGATGAGGGATGGCTATGGCTACACCTTC

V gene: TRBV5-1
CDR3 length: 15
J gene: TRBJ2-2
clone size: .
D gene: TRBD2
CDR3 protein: CASSLGLAYAGELFF
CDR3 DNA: TGCGCCAGCAGCTTGGGACTAGCTTACGCCGGGGAGCTGTTTTTT

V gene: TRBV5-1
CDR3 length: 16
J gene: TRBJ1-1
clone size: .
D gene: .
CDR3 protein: CASSYDRSWGNTEAFF
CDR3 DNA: TGCGCCAGCAGCTACGACAGGTCCTGGGGGAACACTGAAGCTTTCTTT

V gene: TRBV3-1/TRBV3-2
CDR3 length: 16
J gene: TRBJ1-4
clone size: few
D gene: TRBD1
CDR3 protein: CASSQAGTGLNEKLFF
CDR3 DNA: TGTGCCAGCAGCCAAGCGGGGACAGGACTTAATGAAAAACTGTTTTTT

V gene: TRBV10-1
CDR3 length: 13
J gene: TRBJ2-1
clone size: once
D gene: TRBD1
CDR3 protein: CASSRDSYNEQFF
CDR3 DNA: TGCGCCAGCAGCCGGGACAGCTACAATGAGCAGTTCTTC

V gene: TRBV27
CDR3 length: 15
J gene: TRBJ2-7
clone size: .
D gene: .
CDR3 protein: CASSWQGEDSYEQYF
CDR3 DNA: TGTGCCAGCAGTTGGCAGGGTGAGGACTCCTACGAGCAGTACTTC

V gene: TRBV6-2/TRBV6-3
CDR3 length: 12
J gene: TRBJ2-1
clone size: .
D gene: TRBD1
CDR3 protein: CASSPGTVEQFF
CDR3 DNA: TGTGCCAGCAGCCCGGGGACAGTTGAGCAGTTCTTC

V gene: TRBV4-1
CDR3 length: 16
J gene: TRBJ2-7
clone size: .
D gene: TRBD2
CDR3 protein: CASSHRLAGASYEQYF
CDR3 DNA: TGCGCCAGCAGCCACCGACTAGCGGGGGCCTCCTACGAGCAGTACTTC

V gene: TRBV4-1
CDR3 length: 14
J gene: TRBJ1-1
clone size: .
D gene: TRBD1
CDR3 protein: CASSQLSETGLAFF
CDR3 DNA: TGCGCCAGCAGCCAGTTATCAGAGACAGGGTTAGCTTTCTTT

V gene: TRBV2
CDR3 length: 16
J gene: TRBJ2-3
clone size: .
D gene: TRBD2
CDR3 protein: CASSEGSGGRGDTQYF
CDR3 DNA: TGTGCCAGCAGTGAGGGTAGCGGGGGGCGGGGAGATACGCAGTATTTT

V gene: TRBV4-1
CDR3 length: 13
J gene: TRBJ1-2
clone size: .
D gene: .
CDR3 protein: CASSYPGDRGYTF
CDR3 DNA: TGCGCCAGCAGCTACCCAGGGGATCGTGGCTACACCTTC

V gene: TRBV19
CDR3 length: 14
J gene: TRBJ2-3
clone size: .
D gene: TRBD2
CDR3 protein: CASSLAGDTDTQYF
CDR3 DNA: TGTGCCAGTAGTTTAGCGGGGGACACAGATACGCAGTATTTT

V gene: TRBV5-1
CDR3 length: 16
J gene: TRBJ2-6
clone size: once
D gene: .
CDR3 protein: CASSLYGGAGANVLTF
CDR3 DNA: TGCGCCAGCAGCTTGTATGGGGGCGCTGGGGCCAACGTCCTGACTTTC

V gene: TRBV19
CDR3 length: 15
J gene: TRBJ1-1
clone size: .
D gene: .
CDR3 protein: CASSWDLRGGTEAFF
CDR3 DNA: TGTGCCAGTAGCTGGGACCTCAGGGGTGGCACTGAAGCTTTCTTT

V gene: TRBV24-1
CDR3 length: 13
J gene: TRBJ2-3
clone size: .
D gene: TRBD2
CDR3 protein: CATSDGGAHTQYF
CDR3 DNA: TGTGCCACCAGTGACGGGGGGGCGCATACGCAGTATTTT

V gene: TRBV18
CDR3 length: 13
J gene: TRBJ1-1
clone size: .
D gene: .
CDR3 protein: CASSPDGVGKAFF
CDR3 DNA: TGTGCCAGCTCACCTGACGGGGTCGGGAAAGCTTTCTTT

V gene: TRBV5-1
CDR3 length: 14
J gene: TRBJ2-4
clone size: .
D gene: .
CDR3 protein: CASSSGLAKNIQYF
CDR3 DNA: TGCGCCAGCAGCTCCGGACTAGCCAAAAACATTCAGTACTTC

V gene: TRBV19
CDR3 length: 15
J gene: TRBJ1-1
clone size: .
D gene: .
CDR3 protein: CASSISGKGTTEAFF
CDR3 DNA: TGTGCCAGTAGTATATCGGGGAAGGGAACCACTGAAGCTTTCTTT

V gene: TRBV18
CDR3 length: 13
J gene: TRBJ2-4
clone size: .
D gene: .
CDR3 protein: CASSQIQGNIQYF
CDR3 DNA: TGTGCCAGCTCACAGATCCAGGGAAACATTCAGTACTTC

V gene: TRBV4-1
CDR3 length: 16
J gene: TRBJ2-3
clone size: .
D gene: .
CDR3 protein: CASSQVIMGPTDTQYF
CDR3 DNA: TGCGCCAGCAGCCAAGTGATAATGGGGCCCACAGATACGCAGTATTTT

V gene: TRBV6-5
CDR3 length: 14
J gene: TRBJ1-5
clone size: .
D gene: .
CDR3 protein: CASLSSTGNQPQHF
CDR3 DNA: TGTGCCTCCCTCTCTTCCACGGGGAATCAGCCCCAGCATTTT

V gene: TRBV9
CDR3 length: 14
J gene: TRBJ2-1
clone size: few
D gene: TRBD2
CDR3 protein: CASSAGTSGAEQFF
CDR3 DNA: TGTGCCAGCAGCGCGGGGACTAGCGGGGCTGAGCAGTTCTTC

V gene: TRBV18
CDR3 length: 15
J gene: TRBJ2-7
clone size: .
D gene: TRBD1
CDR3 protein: CASSRQGAPTYEQYF
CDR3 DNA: TGTGCCAGCTCACGACAGGGGGCCCCGACCTACGAGCAGTACTTC

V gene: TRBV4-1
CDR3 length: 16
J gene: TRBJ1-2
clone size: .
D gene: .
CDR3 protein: CASSQAAGQGYSGYTF
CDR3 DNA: TGCGCCAGCAGCCAAGCGGCAGGTCAAGGATATAGTGGCTACACCTTC

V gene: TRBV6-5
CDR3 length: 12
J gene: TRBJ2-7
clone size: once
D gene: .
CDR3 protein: CASSGRGYEQYF
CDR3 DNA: TGTGCCAGCAGCGGCAGGGGCTACGAGCAGTACTTC

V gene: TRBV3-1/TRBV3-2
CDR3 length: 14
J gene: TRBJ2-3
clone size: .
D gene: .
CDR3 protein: CASSQRLARNTQYF
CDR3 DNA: TGTGCCAGCAGCCAAAGATTGGCTCGAAATACGCAGTATTTT

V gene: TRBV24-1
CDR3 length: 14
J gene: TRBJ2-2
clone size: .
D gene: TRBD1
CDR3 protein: CATGTGGAPGELFF
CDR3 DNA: TGTGCCACTGGGACAGGGGGCGCCCCCGGGGAGCTGTTTTTT

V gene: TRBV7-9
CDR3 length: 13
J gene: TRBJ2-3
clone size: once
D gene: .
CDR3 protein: CASSLGDLGTQYF
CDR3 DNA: TGTGCCAGCAGCCTCGGGGACTTGGGTACGCAGTATTTT

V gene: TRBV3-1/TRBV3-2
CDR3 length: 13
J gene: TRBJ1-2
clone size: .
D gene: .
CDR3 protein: CASSQAGDDGYTF
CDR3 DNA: TGTGCCAGCAGCCAAGCGGGGGACGATGGCTACACCTTC